This TCR beta chain is from a study of STAT5B mutations in CD4+ large granular lymphocyte leukemia. The study's findings and limits: 25% of private leukemic clonotypes occurred rarely in other patients' non-leukemic repertoires.

For this clone: Antigen unknown.

The data were produced by immunoSEQ multiplex PCR, yet TCRdb's version contains in-frame clones alone and is incomplete. The sample includes some 34,000 clones, approximately 74% of them seen just once. The CDR3 is 15 amino acids. The V and J ends lost 0 bases and 2 bases respectively, with 8 bases between them. Germline V gives CDR1 SGHRS, CDR2 YFSETQ. This chain uses TRBV5-1 with TRBJ2-2; D is undetermined. The sample comprised CD4+ T cells from blood buffy coats. The clonotype was recovered from a human donor in good health. This CDR3 is CASSLGDRNTGELFF. The DNA for the CDR3 is TGCGCCAGCAGCTTGGGAGACCGAAACACCGGGGAGCTGTTTTTT.